This T cell receptor beta chain was documented in a study of shared clonotypes between healthy human individuals. Across the whole study: Researchers assigned three CD4 naive, three CD4 memory, two CD8 naive and one CD8 memory plate to each donor. The study, taken as a whole, reports: With few donors, the genetic and exposure-history diversity represented was limited. Clonotype sharing across donors was expected to vary with sequencing depth. Generally, naive subsets came out with larger estimated richness than memory subsets.

Naive CD8 cells were CD45RO-negative, positively selected for CCR7, excluding terminally differentiated effector memory CD45RA+ cells. Sequencing was performed with immunoSEQ multiplex PCR; in TCRdb, only in-frame clones are kept and a portion is missing. The sample contains some 1,900,000 clones, approximately 94% of which appear only once. V was shortened by 1 base and J by 7 bases, with 11 bases between the two germline ends. CDR3 length equals 14 residues. The germline V gene has CDR1 SEHNR and CDR2 FQNEAQ (reference sequence). Regarding this clone: Antigen specificity is unknown.

V gene TRBV7-9 combines with J gene TRBJ2-1; D perhaps matches TRBD1 (6 bases). The sequence derives from a man younger than 35 in good health. The source material was naive CD8+ T cells sorted from blood. CDR3 sequence reads: CASSLGTASNEQFF. In DNA, the CDR3 is TGTGCCAGCAGCTTAGGGACAGCGTCGAATGAGCAGTTCTTC.